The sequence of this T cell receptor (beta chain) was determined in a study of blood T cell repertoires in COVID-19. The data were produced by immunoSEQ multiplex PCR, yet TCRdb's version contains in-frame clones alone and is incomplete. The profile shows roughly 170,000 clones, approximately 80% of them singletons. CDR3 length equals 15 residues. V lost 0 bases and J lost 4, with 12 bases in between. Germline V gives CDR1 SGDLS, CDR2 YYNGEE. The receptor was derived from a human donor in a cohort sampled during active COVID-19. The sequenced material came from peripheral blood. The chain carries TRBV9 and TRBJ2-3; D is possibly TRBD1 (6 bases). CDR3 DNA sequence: TGTGCCAGCAGCGTAGGTGGGGGCGCCGCAGATACGCAGTATTTT. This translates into CASSVGGGAADTQYF.